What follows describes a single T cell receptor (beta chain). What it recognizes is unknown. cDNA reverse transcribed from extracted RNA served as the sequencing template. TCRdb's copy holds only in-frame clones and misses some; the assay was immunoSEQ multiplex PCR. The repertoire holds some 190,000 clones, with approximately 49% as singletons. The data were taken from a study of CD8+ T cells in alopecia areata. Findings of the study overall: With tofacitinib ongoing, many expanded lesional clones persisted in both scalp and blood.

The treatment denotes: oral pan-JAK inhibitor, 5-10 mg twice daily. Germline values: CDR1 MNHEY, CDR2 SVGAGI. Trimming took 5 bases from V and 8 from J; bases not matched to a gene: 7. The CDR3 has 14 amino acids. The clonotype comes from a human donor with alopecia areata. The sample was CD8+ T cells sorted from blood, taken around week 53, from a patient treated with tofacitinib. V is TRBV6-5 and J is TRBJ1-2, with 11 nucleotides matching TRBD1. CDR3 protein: CASSGDRGFEGYTF. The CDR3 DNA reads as TGTGCCAGCAGTGGGGACAGGGGGTTCGAGGGCTACACCTTC.